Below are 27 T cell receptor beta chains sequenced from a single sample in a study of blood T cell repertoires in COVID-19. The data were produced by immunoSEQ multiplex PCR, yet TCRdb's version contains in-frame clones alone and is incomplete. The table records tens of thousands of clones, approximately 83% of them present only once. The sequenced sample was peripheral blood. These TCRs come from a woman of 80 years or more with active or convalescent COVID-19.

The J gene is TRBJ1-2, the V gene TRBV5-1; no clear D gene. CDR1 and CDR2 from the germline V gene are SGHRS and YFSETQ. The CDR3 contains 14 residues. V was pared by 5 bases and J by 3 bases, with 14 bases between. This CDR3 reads CASSSNGPDYGYTF. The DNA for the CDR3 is TGCGCCAGCAGTTCTAATGGGCCGGACTATGGCTACACCTTC.

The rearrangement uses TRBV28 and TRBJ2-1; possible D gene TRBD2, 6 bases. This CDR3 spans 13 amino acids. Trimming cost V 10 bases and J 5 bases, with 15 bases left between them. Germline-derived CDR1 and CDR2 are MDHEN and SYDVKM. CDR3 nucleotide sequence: TGTGCCACCCCCGGGAGATCGCACAATGAGCAGTTCTTC. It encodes CATPGRSHNEQFF.

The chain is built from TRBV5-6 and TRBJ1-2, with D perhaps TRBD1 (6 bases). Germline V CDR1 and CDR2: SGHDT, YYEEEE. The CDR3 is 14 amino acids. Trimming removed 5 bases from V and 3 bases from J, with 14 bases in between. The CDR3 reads CASSQTQGHYGYTF. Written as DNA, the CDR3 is TGTGCCAGCAGTCAAACCCAGGGGCACTATGGCTACACCTTC.

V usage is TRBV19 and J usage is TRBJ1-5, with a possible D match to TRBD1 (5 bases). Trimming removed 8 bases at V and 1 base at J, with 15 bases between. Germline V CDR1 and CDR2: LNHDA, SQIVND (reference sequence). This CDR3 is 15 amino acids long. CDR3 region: CASSGGLWSNQPQHF. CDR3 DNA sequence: TGTGCCAGTTCCGGGGGGTTGTGGAGCAATCAGCCCCAGCATTTT.

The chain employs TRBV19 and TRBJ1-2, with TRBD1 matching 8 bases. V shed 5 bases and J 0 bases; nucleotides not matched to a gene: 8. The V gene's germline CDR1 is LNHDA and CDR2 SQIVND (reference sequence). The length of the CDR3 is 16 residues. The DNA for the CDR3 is TGTGCCAGTAGTTTACGGACAGGGAGGACTAACTATGGCTACACCTTC. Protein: CASSLRTGRTNYGYTF.

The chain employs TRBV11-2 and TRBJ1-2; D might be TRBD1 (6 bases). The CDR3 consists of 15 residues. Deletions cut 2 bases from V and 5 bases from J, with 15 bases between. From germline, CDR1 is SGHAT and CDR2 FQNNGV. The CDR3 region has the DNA TGTGCCAGCAGCTTATCGGGGGGCTACGCGTATGGCTACACCTTC. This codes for CASSLSGGYAYGYTF. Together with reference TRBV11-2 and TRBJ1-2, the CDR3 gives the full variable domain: EAGVAQSPRYKIIEKRQSVAFWCNPISGHATLYWYQQILGQGPKLLIQFQNNGVVDDSQLPKDRFSAERLKGVDSTLKIQPAKLEDSAVYLCASSLSGGYAYGYTFGSGTRLTVV.

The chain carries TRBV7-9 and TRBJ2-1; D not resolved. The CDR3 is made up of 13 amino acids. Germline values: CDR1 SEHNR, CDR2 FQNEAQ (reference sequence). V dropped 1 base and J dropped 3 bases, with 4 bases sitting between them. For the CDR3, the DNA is TGTGCCAGCAGCTTAGGACACTACAATGAGCAGTTCTTC. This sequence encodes CASSLGHYNEQFF.

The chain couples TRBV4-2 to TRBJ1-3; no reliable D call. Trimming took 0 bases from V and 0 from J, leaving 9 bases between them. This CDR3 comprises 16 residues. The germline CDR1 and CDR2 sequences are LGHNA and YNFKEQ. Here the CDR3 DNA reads TGTGCCAGCAGCCAAGATCAGGTCGGCTCTGGAAACACCATATATTTT. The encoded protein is CASSQDQVGSGNTIYF.

CDR3 bases: TGTGCCAGCAGCTATGATATCGGCGGGGGGGCTGTGACCCAGTACTTC. Translating gives CASSYDIGGGAVTQYF. The genes are TRBV7-7 and TRBJ2-5; TRBD2 matches at 9 bases. The CDR3 length is 16 residues. Germline loops: CDR1 SSHAT, CDR2 FNYEAQ (reference sequence). After removal of 4 bases from V and 7 bases from J, the junction contained 13 bases not matched to a gene.

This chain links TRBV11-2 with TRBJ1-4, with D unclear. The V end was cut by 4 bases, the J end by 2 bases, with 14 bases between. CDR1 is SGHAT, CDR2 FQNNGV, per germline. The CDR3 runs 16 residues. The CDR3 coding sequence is TGTGCCAGCAGCTCGCTGCGGGGTCGGACTAATGAAAAACTGTTTTTT. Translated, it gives CASSSLRGRTNEKLFF.

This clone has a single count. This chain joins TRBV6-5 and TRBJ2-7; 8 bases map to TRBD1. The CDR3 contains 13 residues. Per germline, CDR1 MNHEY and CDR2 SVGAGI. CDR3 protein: CALGRGLSYEQYF. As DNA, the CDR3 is TGTGCTCTCGGCAGGGGGCTTTCCTACGAGCAGTACTTC.

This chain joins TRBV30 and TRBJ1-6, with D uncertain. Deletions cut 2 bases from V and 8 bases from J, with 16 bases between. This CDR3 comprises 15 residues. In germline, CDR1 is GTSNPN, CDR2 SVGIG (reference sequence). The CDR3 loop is CAWSRGMSWDSPLHF. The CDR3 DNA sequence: TGTGCCTGGAGTCGGGGTATGAGTTGGGATTCACCCCTCCACTTT.

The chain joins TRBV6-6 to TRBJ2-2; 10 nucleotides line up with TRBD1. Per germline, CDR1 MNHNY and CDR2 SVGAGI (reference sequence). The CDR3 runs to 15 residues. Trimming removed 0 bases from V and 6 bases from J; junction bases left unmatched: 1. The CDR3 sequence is CASSYSGTGAGELFF. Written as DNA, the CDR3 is TGTGCCAGCAGTTACTCCGGGACAGGGGCCGGGGAGCTGTTTTTT.

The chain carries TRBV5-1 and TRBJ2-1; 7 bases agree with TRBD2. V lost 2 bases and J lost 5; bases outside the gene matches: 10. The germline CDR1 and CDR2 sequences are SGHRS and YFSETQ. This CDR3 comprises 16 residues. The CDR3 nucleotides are TGCGCCAGCAGCTTCCGGGAGGTTAACCGTAACAATGAGCAGTTCTTC. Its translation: CASSFREVNRNNEQFF. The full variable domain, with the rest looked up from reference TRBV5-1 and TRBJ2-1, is KAGVTQTPRYLIKTRGQQVTLSCSPISGHRSVSWYQQTPGQGLQFLFEYFSETQRNKGNFPGRFSGRQFSNSRSEMNVSTLELGDSALYLCASSFREVNRNNEQFFGPGTRLTVL.

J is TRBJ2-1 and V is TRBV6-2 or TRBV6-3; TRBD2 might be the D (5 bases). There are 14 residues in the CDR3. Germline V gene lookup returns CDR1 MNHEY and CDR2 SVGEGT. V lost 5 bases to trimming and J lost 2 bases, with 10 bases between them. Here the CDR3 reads CASSTGNTYNEQFF. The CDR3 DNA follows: TGTGCCAGCAGTACGGGGAACACCTACAATGAGCAGTTCTTC.

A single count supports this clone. This CDR3 is CASSQGVISISYEQYF. CDR3 DNA: TGCGCCAGCAGCCAAGGGGTGATTAGCATATCCTACGAGCAGTACTTC. The chain is built from TRBV4-3 and TRBJ2-7; D is unresolved. CDR3 size: 16 residues. V lost 1 base to trimming and J lost 1 base, with 14 bases between them. Germline-derived CDR1 and CDR2 are LGHNA and YSLEER.

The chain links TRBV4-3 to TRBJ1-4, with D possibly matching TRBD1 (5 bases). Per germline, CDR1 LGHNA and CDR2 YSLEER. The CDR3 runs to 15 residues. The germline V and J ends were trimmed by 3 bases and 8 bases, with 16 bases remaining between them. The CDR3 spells CASSHADSRREKLFF. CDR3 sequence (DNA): TGCGCCAGCAGCCATGCCGACAGCCGACGCGAAAAACTGTTTTTT.

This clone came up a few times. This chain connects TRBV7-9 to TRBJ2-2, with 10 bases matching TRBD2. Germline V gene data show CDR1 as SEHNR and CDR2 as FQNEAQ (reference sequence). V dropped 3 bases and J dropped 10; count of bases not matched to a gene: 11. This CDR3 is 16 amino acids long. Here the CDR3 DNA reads TGTGCCAGCAGCTTCATAGCGGGGGGACCTCAACCGGAGCTGTTTTTT. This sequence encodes CASSFIAGGPQPELFF. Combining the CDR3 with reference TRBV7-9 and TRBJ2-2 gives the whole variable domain DTGVSQNPRHKITKRGQNVTFRCDPISEHNRLYWYRQTLGQGPEFLTYFQNEAQLEKSRLLSDRFSAERPKGSFSTLEIQRTEQGDSAMYLCASSFIAGGPQPELFFGEGSRLTVL.

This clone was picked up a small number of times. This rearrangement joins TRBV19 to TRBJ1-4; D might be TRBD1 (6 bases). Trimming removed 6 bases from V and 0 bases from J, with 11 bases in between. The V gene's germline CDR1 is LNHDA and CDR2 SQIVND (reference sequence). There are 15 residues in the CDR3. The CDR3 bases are TGTGCCAGTAGCCAACGGACAGCAACTAATGAAAAACTGTTTTTT. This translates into CASSQRTATNEKLFF. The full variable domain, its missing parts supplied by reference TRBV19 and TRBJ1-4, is DGGITQSPKYLFRKEGQNVTLSCEQNLNHDAMYWYRQDPGQGLRLIYYSQIVNDFQKGDIAEGYSVSREKKESFPLTVTSAQKNPTAFYLCASSQRTATNEKLFFGSGTQLSVL.

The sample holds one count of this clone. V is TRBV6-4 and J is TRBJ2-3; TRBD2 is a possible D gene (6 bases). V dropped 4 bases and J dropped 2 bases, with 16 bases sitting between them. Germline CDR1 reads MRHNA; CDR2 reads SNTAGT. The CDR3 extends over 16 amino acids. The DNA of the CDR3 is TGTGCCAGCAGTGGGGGCTCAGCGGGTTACACAGATACGCAGTATTTT. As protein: CASSGGSAGYTDTQYF.

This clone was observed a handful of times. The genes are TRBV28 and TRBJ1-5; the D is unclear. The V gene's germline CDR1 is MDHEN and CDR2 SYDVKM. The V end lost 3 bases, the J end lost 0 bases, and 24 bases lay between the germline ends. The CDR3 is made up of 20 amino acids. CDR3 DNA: TGTGCCAGCAGTTTGATTGCCCGTGGGAGGAGAAGAAATAGCAATCAGCCCCAGCATTTT. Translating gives CASSLIARGRRRNSNQPQHF.

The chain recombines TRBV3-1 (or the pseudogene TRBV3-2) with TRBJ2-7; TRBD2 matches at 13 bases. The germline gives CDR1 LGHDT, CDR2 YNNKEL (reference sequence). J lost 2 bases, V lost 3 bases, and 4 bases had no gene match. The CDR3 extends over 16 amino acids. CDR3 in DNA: TGTGCCAGCAGCCACCCTGGACTAGCGGGAGCCTACGAGCAGTACTTC. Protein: CASSHPGLAGAYEQYF.

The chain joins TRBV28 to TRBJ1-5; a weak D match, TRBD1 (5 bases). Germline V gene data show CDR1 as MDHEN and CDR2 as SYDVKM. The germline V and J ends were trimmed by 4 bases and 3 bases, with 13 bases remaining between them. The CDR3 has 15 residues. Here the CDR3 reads CASSYGGVVNQPQHF. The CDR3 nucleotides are TGTGCCAGCAGTTACGGGGGGGTCGTCAATCAGCCCCAGCATTTT.

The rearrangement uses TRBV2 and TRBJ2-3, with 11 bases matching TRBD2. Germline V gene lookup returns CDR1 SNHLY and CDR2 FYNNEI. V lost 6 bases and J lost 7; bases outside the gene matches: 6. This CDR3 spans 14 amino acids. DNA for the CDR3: TGTGCCAGCAGGGTCATAGCGGGAGGGAATACGCAGTATTTT. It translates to CASRVIAGGNTQYF.

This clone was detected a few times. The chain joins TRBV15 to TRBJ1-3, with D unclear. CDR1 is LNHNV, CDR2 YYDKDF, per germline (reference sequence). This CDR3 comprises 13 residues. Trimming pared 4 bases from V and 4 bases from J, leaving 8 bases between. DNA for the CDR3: TGTGCCACCAGCACCCGGCGGGGAAACACCATATATTTT. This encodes CATSTRRGNTIYF.

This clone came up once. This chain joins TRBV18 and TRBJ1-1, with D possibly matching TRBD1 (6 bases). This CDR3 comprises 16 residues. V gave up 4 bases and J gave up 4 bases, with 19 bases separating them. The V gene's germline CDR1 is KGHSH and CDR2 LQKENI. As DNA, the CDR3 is TGTGCCAGCTCACTTCAAACGGGGGGCTCCGGCACTGAAGCTTTCTTT. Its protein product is CASSLQTGGSGTEAFF.

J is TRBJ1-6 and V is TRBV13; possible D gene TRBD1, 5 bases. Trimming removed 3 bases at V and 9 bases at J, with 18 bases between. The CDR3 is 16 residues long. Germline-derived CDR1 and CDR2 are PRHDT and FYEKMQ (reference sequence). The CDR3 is CASSFGSRIRGSPLHF. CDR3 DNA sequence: TGTGCCAGCAGCTTCGGATCTAGGATAAGGGGTTCACCCCTCCACTTT.